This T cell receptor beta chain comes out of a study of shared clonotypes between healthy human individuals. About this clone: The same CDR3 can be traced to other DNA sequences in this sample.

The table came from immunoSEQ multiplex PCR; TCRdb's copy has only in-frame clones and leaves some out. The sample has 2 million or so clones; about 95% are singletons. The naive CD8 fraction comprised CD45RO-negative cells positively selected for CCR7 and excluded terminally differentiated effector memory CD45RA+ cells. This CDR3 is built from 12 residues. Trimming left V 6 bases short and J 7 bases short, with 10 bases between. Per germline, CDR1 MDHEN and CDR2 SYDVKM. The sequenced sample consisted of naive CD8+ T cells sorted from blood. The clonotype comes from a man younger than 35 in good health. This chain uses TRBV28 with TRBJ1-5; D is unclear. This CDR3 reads CASSLEGQPQHF. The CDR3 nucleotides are TGTGCCAGCAGCCTGGAAGGACAGCCCCAGCATTTT.